This is a list of T cell receptor beta chains from one sample in a study of blood T cell repertoires in COVID-19. Generated by immunoSEQ multiplex PCR, the TCRdb table keeps only in-frame clones and is missing some. The table has some 12,000 clones, approximately 70% seen once. The sample consisted of peripheral blood. The receptors here all came from a human donor in a cohort sampled during active COVID-19. Each CDR3 is given with its conserved first and last residue. The D gene is left open where the match is weak. Some rows mark clone size as missing; the rest say once, few, many or name a class of expanded clone.

clone_size: -; v_call: TRBV6-5; d_call: -; j_call: TRBJ2-1; cdr3_aa: CASGRHVNEQFF; cdr3_nt: TGTGCCAGCGGGAGACACGTCAATGAGCAGTTCTTC
clone_size: -; v_call: TRBV11-2; d_call: -; j_call: TRBJ2-1; cdr3_aa: CASSLEPVRNEQFF; cdr3_nt: TGTGCCAGCAGCTTGGAGCCAGTGCGGAATGAGCAGTTCTTC
clone_size: -; v_call: TRBV11-2; d_call: TRBD1; j_call: TRBJ2-7; cdr3_aa: CASSLVGTALYEQYF; cdr3_nt: TGTGCCAGCAGCTTAGTTGGGACAGCCCTCTACGAGCAGTACTTC
clone_size: once; v_call: TRBV4-2; d_call: -; j_call: TRBJ2-3; cdr3_aa: CASSYGTAGDTQYF; cdr3_nt: TGTGCCAGCAGCTACGGGACTGCGGGAGATACGCAGTATTTT
clone_size: -; v_call: TRBV7-6; d_call: -; j_call: TRBJ2-7; cdr3_aa: CASSSNLGSSYEQYF; cdr3_nt: TGTGCCAGCAGCTCAAATTTAGGGAGCTCCTACGAGCAGTACTTC
clone_size: -; v_call: TRBV11-2; d_call: -; j_call: TRBJ1-5; cdr3_aa: CASSPQGLNQPQHF; cdr3_nt: TGTGCCAGCAGCCCCCAGGGTCTAAATCAGCCCCAGCATTTT
clone_size: -; v_call: TRBV4-3; d_call: -; j_call: TRBJ1-5; cdr3_aa: CASSQDGGGNQPQHF; cdr3_nt: TGCGCCAGCAGCCAAGATGGAGGGGGCAATCAGCCCCAGCATTTT
clone_size: -; v_call: TRBV7-9; d_call: -; j_call: TRBJ2-1; cdr3_aa: CASSLGAGDNEQFF; cdr3_nt: TGTGCCAGCAGCTTAGGGGCGGGTGACAATGAGCAGTTCTTC
clone_size: -; v_call: TRBV5-1; d_call: TRBD2; j_call: TRBJ2-5; cdr3_aa: CASSLAGGGGETQYF; cdr3_nt: TGCGCCAGCAGCTTAGCGGGAGGTGGAGGAGAGACCCAGTACTTC
clone_size: -; v_call: TRBV5-1; d_call: -; j_call: TRBJ2-3; cdr3_aa: CASSFGGSPDTQYF; cdr3_nt: TGCGCCAGCAGCTTTGGGGGCAGCCCAGATACGCAGTATTTT
clone_size: -; v_call: TRBV5-4; d_call: -; j_call: TRBJ1-3; cdr3_aa: CASSLVSGSSGNTIYF; cdr3_nt: TGTGCCAGCAGCTTGGTATCCGGGAGCTCTGGAAACACCATATATTTT
clone_size: -; v_call: TRBV19; d_call: -; j_call: TRBJ1-2; cdr3_aa: CASSRQGYSNYGYTF; cdr3_nt: TGTGCCAGTAGTAGGCAGGGGTATTCTAACTATGGCTACACCTTC
clone_size: medium-sized; v_call: TRBV9; d_call: -; j_call: TRBJ2-2; cdr3_aa: CASSVRGNTGELFF; cdr3_nt: TGTGCCAGCAGCGTAAGGGGAAACACCGGGGAGCTGTTTTTT
clone_size: -; v_call: TRBV7-2; d_call: -; j_call: TRBJ1-1; cdr3_aa: CASSFQDYTEAFF; cdr3_nt: TGTGCCAGCAGCTTTCAGGATTACACTGAAGCTTTCTTT
clone_size: -; v_call: TRBV9; d_call: TRBD1; j_call: TRBJ2-1; cdr3_aa: CASRDTGGDYNEQFF; cdr3_nt: TGTGCCAGCAGGGATACAGGGGGCGACTACAATGAGCAGTTCTTC
clone_size: -; v_call: TRBV7-3; d_call: -; j_call: TRBJ2-5; cdr3_aa: CASSSISTGQETQYF; cdr3_nt: TGTGCCAGCAGCTCGATCTCGACAGGCCAAGAGACCCAGTACTTC
clone_size: few; v_call: TRBV23-1; d_call: TRBD1; j_call: TRBJ2-2; cdr3_aa: CASRPDRTRTGELFF; cdr3_nt: TGCGCCAGCAGACCGGACAGGACTCGCACCGGGGAGCTGTTTTTT
clone_size: few; v_call: TRBV5-6; d_call: -; j_call: TRBJ2-1; cdr3_aa: CASSSLTGTYNEQFF; cdr3_nt: TGTGCCAGCAGCTCCTTGACAGGGACTTACAATGAGCAGTTCTTC
clone_size: -; v_call: TRBV28; d_call: -; j_call: TRBJ2-7; cdr3_aa: CASSLYRYEQYF; cdr3_nt: TGTGCCAGCAGTTTATACCGGTACGAGCAGTACTTC
clone_size: -; v_call: TRBV7-2; d_call: TRBD1; j_call: TRBJ2-7; cdr3_aa: CASSLTGQGRSYEQYF; cdr3_nt: TGTGCCAGCAGCTTAACGGGACAGGGGAGGTCCTACGAGCAGTACTTC
clone_size: -; v_call: TRBV7-9; d_call: TRBD1; j_call: TRBJ1-3; cdr3_aa: CASSPPTGTGNTIYF; cdr3_nt: TGTGCCAGCAGCCCGCCGACAGGGACCGGAAACACCATATATTTT
clone_size: -; v_call: TRBV29-1; d_call: -; j_call: TRBJ2-3; cdr3_aa: CSAITLNTQYF; cdr3_nt: TGCAGCGCCATTACACTAAATACGCAGTATTTT
clone_size: -; v_call: TRBV6-6; d_call: -; j_call: TRBJ2-2; cdr3_aa: CASSSHPQGTGELFF; cdr3_nt: TGTGCCAGCAGTTCACACCCACAGGGCACTGGGGAGCTGTTTTTT
clone_size: few; v_call: TRBV11-3; d_call: -; j_call: TRBJ2-1; cdr3_aa: CASSLDSSTAGEQFF; cdr3_nt: TGTGCCAGCAGCTTAGATTCGTCGACAGCCGGCGAGCAGTTCTTC
clone_size: -; v_call: TRBV5-1; d_call: TRBD2; j_call: TRBJ2-1; cdr3_aa: CASSNSGSPSYNEQFF; cdr3_nt: TGCGCCAGCAGCAATAGCGGGAGCCCCTCCTACAATGAGCAGTTCTTC
clone_size: -; v_call: TRBV28; d_call: -; j_call: TRBJ2-1; cdr3_aa: CASSLSSRGEQFF; cdr3_nt: TGTGCCAGCAGTCTCTCTAGCAGGGGTGAGCAGTTCTTC
clone_size: -; v_call: TRBV4-2; d_call: -; j_call: TRBJ2-7; cdr3_aa: CASSQRGGSSYEQYF; cdr3_nt: TGTGCCAGCAGCCAGAGGGGGGGGAGCTCCTACGAGCAGTACTTC
clone_size: -; v_call: TRBV5-1; d_call: TRBD1; j_call: TRBJ2-7; cdr3_aa: CASSLWTGVVYEQYF; cdr3_nt: TGCGCCAGCAGCTTATGGACAGGGGTCGTCTACGAGCAGTACTTC
clone_size: -; v_call: TRBV27; d_call: -; j_call: TRBJ1-2; cdr3_aa: CASSHIGGVVYGYTF; cdr3_nt: TGTGCCAGCAGTCATATTGGGGGCGTCGTCTATGGCTACACCTTC
clone_size: -; v_call: TRBV9; d_call: -; j_call: TRBJ2-5; cdr3_aa: CASSVAAGGETQYF; cdr3_nt: TGTGCCAGCAGCGTAGCGGCAGGCGGGGAGACCCAGTACTTC
clone_size: -; v_call: TRBV20-1; d_call: TRBD1; j_call: TRBJ1-4; cdr3_aa: CSASKTGREKLFF; cdr3_nt: TGCAGTGCTAGTAAGACAGGGAGGGAAAAACTGTTTTTT
clone_size: -; v_call: TRBV27; d_call: TRBD1; j_call: TRBJ1-1; cdr3_aa: CASRRTGASTEAFF; cdr3_nt: TGTGCCAGCAGACGGACAGGGGCTAGCACTGAAGCTTTCTTT
clone_size: once; v_call: TRBV5-1; d_call: TRBD1; j_call: TRBJ2-7; cdr3_aa: CASSHGTGDEQYF; cdr3_nt: TGCGCCAGCAGCCACGGGACAGGAGACGAGCAGTACTTC
clone_size: once; v_call: TRBV30; d_call: TRBD1; j_call: TRBJ2-5; cdr3_aa: CAWSVRGRGQETQYF; cdr3_nt: TGTGCCTGGAGTGTAAGAGGCAGGGGGCAGGAGACCCAGTACTTC